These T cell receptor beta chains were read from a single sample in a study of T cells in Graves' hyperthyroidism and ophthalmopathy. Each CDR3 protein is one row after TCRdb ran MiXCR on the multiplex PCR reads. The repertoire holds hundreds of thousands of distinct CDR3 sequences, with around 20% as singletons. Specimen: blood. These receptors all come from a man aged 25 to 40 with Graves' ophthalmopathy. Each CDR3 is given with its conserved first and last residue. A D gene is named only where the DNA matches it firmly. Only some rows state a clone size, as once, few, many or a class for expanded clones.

CATSRDARDRGRGEQYF,TGTGCCACCAGCAGAGATGCTAGGGACAGGGGGCGAGGAGAGCAGTACTTC,17,TRBJ2-7,TRBD1,TRBV15,few
CASGNRQGNTIYF,TGTGCCAGCGGAAACAGACAGGGAAACACCATATATTTT,13,TRBJ1-3,NA,TRBV28,few
CASRTWDINQPQHF,TGTGCCAGCAGGACCTGGGACATCAATCAGCCCCAGCATTTT,14,TRBJ1-5,NA,TRBV6-1,NA
CAWRLAGGSNEQFF,TGTGCCTGGAGACTAGCGGGAGGTAGTAATGAGCAGTTCTTC,14,TRBJ2-1,TRBD2,TRBV30,NA
CASSFDRSNTEAFF,TGTGCCAGCAGCTTCGACAGATCGAACACTGAAGCTTTCTTT,14,TRBJ1-1,NA,TRBV11-3,NA
CASSPYGTSSYEQYF,TGTGCCAGCAGCCCTTATGGGACTAGCAGCTACGAGCAGTACTTC,15,TRBJ2-7,TRBD2,TRBV11-3,few
CASSYARGANSPLHF,TGTGCCAGCAGTTATGCCCGGGGGGCCAATTCACCCCTCCACTTT,15,TRBJ1-6,NA,TRBV28,many
CASSLFLAGGRLGNNEQFF,TGTGCCAGCAGCTTATTTTTAGCGGGAGGGCGTCTTGGGAACAATGAGCAGTTCTTC,19,TRBJ2-1,TRBD2,TRBV7-8,NA
CASSYNKHEARETQYF,TGTGCCAGCAGTTACAACAAACATGAAGCCCGAGAGACCCAGTACTTC,16,TRBJ2-5,NA,TRBV6-6,NA
CASSYGQRETQYF,TGTGCCAGCAGTTATGGACAACGAGAGACCCAGTACTTC,13,TRBJ2-5,NA,TRBV6-5,NA
CASRGSQPQHF,TGTGCCAGCAGAGGCAGTCAGCCCCAGCATTTT,11,TRBJ1-5,NA,TRBV6-2/TRBV6-3,few
CSASRPSADTQYF,TGCAGTGCTAGTAGGCCTTCCGCAGATACGCAGTATTTT,13,TRBJ2-3,NA,TRBV20-1,many
CASSSGTTTSDTQYF,TGTGCCAGCAGTTCCGGGACTACCACGTCGGATACGCAGTATTTT,15,TRBJ2-3,TRBD2,TRBV2,many
CATAYTGSNQPQHF,TGTGCCACCGCTTACACAGGAAGCAATCAGCCCCAGCATTTT,14,TRBJ1-5,NA,TRBV10-3,NA
CASSTGSPETQYF,TGCGCCAGCAGTACAGGGTCCCCAGAGACCCAGTACTTC,13,TRBJ2-5,NA,TRBV10-2,NA
CASSAWDREYQPQHF,TGTGCCAGCAGCGCCTGGGACAGGGAATATCAGCCCCAGCATTTT,15,TRBJ1-5,TRBD1,TRBV5-6,many
CASSYSGHPHEQYF,TGTGCCAGCAGTTACTCGGGACATCCACACGAGCAGTACTTC,14,TRBJ2-7,NA,TRBV6-5,NA
CASSLAGVYNEQFF,TGTGCCAGCAGCTTAGCGGGAGTTTATAATGAGCAGTTCTTC,14,TRBJ2-1,NA,TRBV11-3,many
CASSLVGGGNQASYNEQFF,TGTGCCAGCAGCTTAGTAGGGGGCGGGAACCAGGCCTCCTACAATGAGCAGTTCTTC,19,TRBJ2-1,NA,TRBV7-2,NA
CSALKISGEQFF,TGCAGCGCACTCAAAATTAGCGGAGAGCAGTTCTTC,12,TRBJ2-1,NA,TRBV29-1,NA
CASSESRLAGQETQYF,TGTGCCAGCAGTGAAAGCCGACTAGCGGGGCAAGAGACCCAGTACTTC,16,TRBJ2-5,TRBD2,TRBV25-1,NA
CASSLGDRRYGYTF,TGTGCCAGCAGTTTAGGCGACAGGAGGTATGGCTACACCTTC,14,TRBJ1-2,NA,TRBV28,few
CASSPSAYEQYF,TGTGCCAGCAGCCCCTCCGCCTACGAGCAGTACTTC,12,TRBJ2-7,NA,TRBV11-2,few
CASSPPGTSLNEQFF,TGTGCCAGCAGTCCACCCGGGACTAGCCTCAATGAGCAGTTCTTC,15,TRBJ2-1,TRBD2,TRBV28,many
CASSFPDRTPYEQYF,TGTGCCAGCAGTTTCCCCGACAGGACACCCTACGAGCAGTACTTC,15,TRBJ2-7,NA,TRBV28,many
CASSPGGSGADTQYF,TGTGCCAGCAGTCCCGGGGGTAGCGGTGCGGATACGCAGTATTTT,15,TRBJ2-3,NA,TRBV12-3/TRBV12-4,many
CASSLGGGGAQRDTQYF,TGTGCCAGCAGTTTGGGCGGCGGGGGGGCACAAAGGGATACGCAGTATTTT,17,TRBJ2-3,TRBD2,TRBV28,many
CASSRGPWGEQYF,TGTGCCAGCAGTCGTGGGCCTTGGGGGGAGCAGTACTTC,13,TRBJ2-7,NA,TRBV27,few
CASSLDRGGPGETQYF,TGTGCCAGCAGCTTAGATCGAGGAGGGCCCGGGGAGACCCAGTACTTC,16,TRBJ2-5,NA,TRBV11-2,many
CATSDSDGSSYNEQFF,TGTGCCACCAGTGATTCGGACGGGAGCTCCTACAATGAGCAGTTCTTC,16,TRBJ2-1,NA,TRBV24-1,NA
CASSLVGTGHNEQFF,TGTGCCAGCAGCTTAGTGGGGACAGGCCACAATGAGCAGTTCTTC,15,TRBJ2-1,TRBD1,TRBV9,many
CASSVRDRARFSEAFF,TGTGCCAGCAGCGTCCGGGACAGGGCGCGTTTTTCTGAAGCTTTCTTT,16,TRBJ1-1,TRBD1,TRBV3-1,many
CASSRGGRGIDYGYTF,TGTGCCAGCAGCCGTGGGGGCAGGGGGATCGACTATGGCTACACCTTC,16,TRBJ1-2,TRBD1,TRBV5-4,few
CAISETQGFGEQFF,TGTGCCATCAGTGAGACACAGGGATTTGGTGAGCAGTTCTTC,14,TRBJ2-1,NA,TRBV10-3,NA
CASSQDFTGSTNEKLFF,TGTGCCAGCAGCCAAGATTTTACAGGCTCAACTAATGAAAAACTGTTTTTT,17,TRBJ1-4,NA,TRBV3-1,NA
CASSFGERYNEQFF,TGCGCCAGCAGCTTCGGAGAAAGATACAATGAGCAGTTCTTC,14,TRBJ2-1,NA,TRBV5-1,NA
CAISESGRTTEAFF,TGTGCCATCAGTGAGTCGGGAAGGACCACTGAAGCTTTCTTT,14,TRBJ1-1,NA,TRBV10-3,many
CATSREVGNTIYF,TGTGCCACCAGCAGAGAGGTGGGAAACACCATATATTTT,13,TRBJ1-3,NA,TRBV15,NA
CAWKEAGYGYTF,TGTGCCTGGAAGGAGGCGGGCTATGGCTACACCTTC,12,TRBJ1-2,NA,TRBV30,many
CASSQSEGSEQYF,TGTGCCAGCAGCCAATCGGAAGGTTCGGAACAGTACTTC,13,TRBJ2-7,NA,TRBV3-1,many
CASSLVEGYTF,TGTGCCAGCAGCTTAGTGGAGGGCTACACCTTC,11,TRBJ1-2,NA,TRBV11-2,NA
CASSLGGTGRRPQHF,TGTGCCAGCAGCTTAGGAGGGACAGGCCGCCGGCCCCAGCATTTT,15,TRBJ1-5,TRBD1,TRBV13,NA
CASSLGQVWDTQYF,TGTGCCAGCAGCCTGGGGCAGGTCTGGGATACGCAGTATTTT,14,TRBJ2-3,NA,TRBV5-5,NA
CASSRRGPMNTEAFF,TGTGCCAGCAGTCGCAGGGGACCCATGAACACTGAAGCTTTCTTT,15,TRBJ1-1,NA,TRBV7-9,few
CASSLGRGSGTDTQYF,TGCGCCAGCAGCTTGGGACGGGGATCGGGGACAGATACGCAGTATTTT,16,TRBJ2-3,NA,TRBV5-1,NA
CASSLGQGRATNEKLFF,TGCGCCAGCAGCTTGGGACAGGGGCGTGCAACTAATGAAAAACTGTTTTTT,17,TRBJ1-4,TRBD1,TRBV5-1,few
CASSWGQGYTGELFF,TGTGCCAGCAGTTGGGGACAGGGTTACACCGGGGAGCTGTTTTTT,15,TRBJ2-2,TRBD1,TRBV6-2/TRBV6-3,few
CASSLEGRRDTQYF,TGTGCCAGCAGCTTAGAGGGGCGGCGAGATACGCAGTATTTT,14,TRBJ2-3,NA,TRBV11-2,NA
CSARENGLAASYEQYF,TGCAGTGCTAGAGAGAACGGACTAGCGGCATCCTACGAGCAGTACTTC,16,TRBJ2-7,TRBD2,TRBV20-1,many
CASSRTGDGYTF,TGCGCCAGCAGCCGGACAGGGGATGGCTACACCTTC,12,TRBJ1-2,TRBD1,TRBV5-1,many
CATRRDLQETQYF,TGTGCCACCAGAAGGGACTTACAAGAGACCCAGTACTTC,13,TRBJ2-5,NA,TRBV6-1,few
CASSRDFWDDQETQYF,TGTGCCAGCAGTCGGGACTTCTGGGACGACCAAGAGACCCAGTACTTC,16,TRBJ2-5,NA,TRBV6-1,few
CASSIRRTGAYEQYF,TGTGCCAGCAGCATCCGAAGGACAGGGGCCTACGAGCAGTACTTC,15,TRBJ2-7,TRBD1,TRBV28,many
CATSREQDYEQYF,TGTGCCACCAGCAGAGAACAAGACTACGAGCAGTACTTC,13,TRBJ2-7,NA,TRBV15,NA